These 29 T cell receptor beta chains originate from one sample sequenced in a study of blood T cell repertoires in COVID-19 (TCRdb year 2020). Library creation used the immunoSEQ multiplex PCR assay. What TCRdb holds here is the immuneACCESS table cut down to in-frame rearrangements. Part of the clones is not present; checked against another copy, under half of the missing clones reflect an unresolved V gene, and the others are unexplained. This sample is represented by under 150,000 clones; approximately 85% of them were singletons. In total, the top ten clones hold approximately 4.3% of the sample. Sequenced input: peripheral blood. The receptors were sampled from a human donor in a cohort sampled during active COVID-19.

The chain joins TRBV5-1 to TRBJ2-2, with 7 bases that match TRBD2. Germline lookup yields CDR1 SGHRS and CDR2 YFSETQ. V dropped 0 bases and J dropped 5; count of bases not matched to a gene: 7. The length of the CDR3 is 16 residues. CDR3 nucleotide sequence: TGCGCCAGCAGCTTGGCCGGGAGGACCAGTACCGGGGAGCTGTTTTTT. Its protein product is CASSLAGRTSTGELFF.

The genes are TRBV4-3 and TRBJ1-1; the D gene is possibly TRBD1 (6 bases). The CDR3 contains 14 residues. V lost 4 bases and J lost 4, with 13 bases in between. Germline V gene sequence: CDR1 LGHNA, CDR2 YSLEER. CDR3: CASSRQNRVTEAFF. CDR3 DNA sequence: TGCGCCAGCAGCCGTCAAAACAGGGTCACTGAAGCTTTCTTT.

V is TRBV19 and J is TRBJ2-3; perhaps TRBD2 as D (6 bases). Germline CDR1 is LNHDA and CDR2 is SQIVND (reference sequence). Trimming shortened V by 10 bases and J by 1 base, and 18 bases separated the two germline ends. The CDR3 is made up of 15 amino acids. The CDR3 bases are TGTGCCACCCAACCCACTAGGAGGGGCACAGATACGCAGTATTTT. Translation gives CATQPTRRGTDTQYF.

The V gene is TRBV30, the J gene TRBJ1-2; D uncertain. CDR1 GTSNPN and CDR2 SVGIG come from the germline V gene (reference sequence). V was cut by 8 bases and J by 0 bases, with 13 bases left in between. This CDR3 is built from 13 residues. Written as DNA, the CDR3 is TGTGCCGGTTGGGAGAGAACTAACTATGGCTACACCTTC. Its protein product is CAGWERTNYGYTF.

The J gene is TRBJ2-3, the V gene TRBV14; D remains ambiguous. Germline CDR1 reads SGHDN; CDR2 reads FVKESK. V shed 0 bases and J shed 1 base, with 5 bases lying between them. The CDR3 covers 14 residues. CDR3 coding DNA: TGTGCCAGCAGCCAAGATCCAGGCACAGATACGCAGTATTTT. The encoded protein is CASSQDPGTDTQYF.

The CDR3 coding sequence is TGTGCCAGCAGCCGAACTAGCTACGGTAACACAGATACGCAGTATTTT. This codes for CASSRTSYGNTDTQYF. J is TRBJ2-3 and V is TRBV3-1 (or the pseudogene TRBV3-2); TRBD2 might be the D (6 bases). V lost 4 bases to trimming and J lost 2 bases, with 16 bases between them. The CDR3 runs 16 residues. Germline V CDR1 and CDR2: LGHDT, YNNKEL (reference sequence).

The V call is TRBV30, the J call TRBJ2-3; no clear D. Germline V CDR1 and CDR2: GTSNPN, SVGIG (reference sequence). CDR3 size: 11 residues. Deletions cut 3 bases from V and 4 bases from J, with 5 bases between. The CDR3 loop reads CAWRNSDTQYF. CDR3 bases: TGTGCCTGGAGAAACTCAGATACGCAGTATTTT. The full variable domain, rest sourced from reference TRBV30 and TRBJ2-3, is SQTIHQWPATLVQPVGSPLSLECTVEGTSNPNLYWYRQAAGRGLQLLFYSVGIGQISSEVPQNLSASRPQDRQFILSSKKLLLSDSGFYLCAWRNSDTQYFGPGTRLTVL.

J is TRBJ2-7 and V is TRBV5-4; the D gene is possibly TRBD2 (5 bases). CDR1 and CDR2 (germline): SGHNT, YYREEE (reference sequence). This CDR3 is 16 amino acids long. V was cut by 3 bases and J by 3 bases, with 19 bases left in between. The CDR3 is CASSSRAGPSLYEQYF. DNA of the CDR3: TGTGCCAGCAGCTCTCGTGCGGGCCCCTCCCTCTACGAGCAGTACTTC.

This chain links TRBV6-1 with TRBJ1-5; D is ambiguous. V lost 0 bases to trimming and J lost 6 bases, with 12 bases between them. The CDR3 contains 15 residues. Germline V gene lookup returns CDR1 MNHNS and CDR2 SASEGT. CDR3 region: CASSEAARGGQPQHF. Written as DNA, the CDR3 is TGTGCCAGCAGTGAAGCGGCCCGGGGAGGTCAGCCCCAGCATTTT.

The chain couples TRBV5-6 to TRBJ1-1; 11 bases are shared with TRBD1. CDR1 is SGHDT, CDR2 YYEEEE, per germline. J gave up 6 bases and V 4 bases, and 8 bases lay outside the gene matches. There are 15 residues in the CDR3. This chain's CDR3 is CASSRDRGLGAEAFF. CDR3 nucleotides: TGTGCCAGCAGCCGGGACAGGGGGTTGGGGGCTGAAGCTTTCTTT.

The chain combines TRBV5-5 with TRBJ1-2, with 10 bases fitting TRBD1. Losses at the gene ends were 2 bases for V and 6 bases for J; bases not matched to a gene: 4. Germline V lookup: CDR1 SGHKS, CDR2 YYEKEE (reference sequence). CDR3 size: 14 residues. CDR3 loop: CASSFTGTGDGYTF. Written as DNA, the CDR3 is TGTGCCAGCAGCTTCACCGGGACAGGGGATGGCTACACCTTC.

This CDR3 reads CASSRTSSQETQYF. The CDR3 DNA reads TGTGCCAGCAGCCGGACTAGCTCGCAGGAGACCCAGTACTTC. V and J are TRBV2 and TRBJ2-5, with TRBD2 matching 8 bases. Germline assignment: CDR1 SNHLY and CDR2 FYNNEI. This CDR3 has 14 amino acids. With 6 bases clipped from V and 5 bases from J, the junction kept 8 bases outside the gene matches. The variable domain in full, completed from reference TRBV2 and TRBJ2-5, reads EPEVTQTPSHQVTQMGQEVILRCVPISNHLYFYWYRQILGQKVEFLVSFYNNEISEKSEIFDDQFSVERPDGSNFTLKIRSTKLEDSAMYFCASSRTSSQETQYFGPGTRLLVL.

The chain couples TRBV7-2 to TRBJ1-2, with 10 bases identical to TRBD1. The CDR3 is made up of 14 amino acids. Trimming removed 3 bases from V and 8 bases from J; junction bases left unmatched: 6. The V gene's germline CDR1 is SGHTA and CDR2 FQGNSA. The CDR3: CASSFDRGLGGYTF. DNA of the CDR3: TGTGCCAGCAGCTTCGACAGGGGGCTTGGAGGCTACACCTTC.

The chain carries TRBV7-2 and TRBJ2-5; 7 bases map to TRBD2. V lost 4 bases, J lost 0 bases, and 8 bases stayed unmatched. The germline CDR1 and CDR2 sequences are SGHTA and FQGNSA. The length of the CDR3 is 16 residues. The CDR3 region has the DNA TGTGCCAGCAGCTCTCGAGTTAGCGGGTACCAAGAGACCCAGTACTTC. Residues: CASSSRVSGYQETQYF.

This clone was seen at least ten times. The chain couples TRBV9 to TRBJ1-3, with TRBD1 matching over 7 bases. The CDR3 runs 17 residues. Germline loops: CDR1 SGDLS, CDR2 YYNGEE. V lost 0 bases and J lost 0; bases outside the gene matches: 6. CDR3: CASSVDARGASGNTIYF. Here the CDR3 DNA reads TGTGCCAGCAGCGTAGATGCCAGGGGGGCCTCTGGAAACACCATATATTTT. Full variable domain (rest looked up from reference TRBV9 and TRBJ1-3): DSGVTQTPKHLITATGQRVTLRCSPRSGDLSVYWYQQSLDQGLQFLIQYYNGEERAKGNILERFSAQQFPDLHSELNLSSLELGDSALYFCASSVDARGASGNTIYFGEGSWLTVV.

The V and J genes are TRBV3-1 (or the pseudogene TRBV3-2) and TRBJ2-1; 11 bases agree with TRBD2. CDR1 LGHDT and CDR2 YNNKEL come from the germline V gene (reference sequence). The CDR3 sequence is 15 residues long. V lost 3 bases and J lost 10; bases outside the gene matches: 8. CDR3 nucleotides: TGTGCCAGCAGCCAGAGCCAGGCTAGCGGGGGGGAGCAGTTCTTC. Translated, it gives CASSQSQASGGEQFF.

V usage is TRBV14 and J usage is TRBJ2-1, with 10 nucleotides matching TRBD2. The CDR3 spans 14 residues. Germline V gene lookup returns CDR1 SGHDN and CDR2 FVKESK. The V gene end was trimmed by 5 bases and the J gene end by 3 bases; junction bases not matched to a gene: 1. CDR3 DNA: TGTGCCAGCAGCGGACTAGCGGTCTACAATGAGCAGTTCTTC. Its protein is CASSGLAVYNEQFF.

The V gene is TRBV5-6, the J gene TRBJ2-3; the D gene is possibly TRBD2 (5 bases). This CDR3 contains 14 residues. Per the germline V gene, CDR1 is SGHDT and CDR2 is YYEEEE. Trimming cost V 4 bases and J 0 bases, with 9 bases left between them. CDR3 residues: CASSPSGSTDTQYF. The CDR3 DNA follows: TGTGCCAGCAGCCCAAGCGGAAGCACAGATACGCAGTATTTT.

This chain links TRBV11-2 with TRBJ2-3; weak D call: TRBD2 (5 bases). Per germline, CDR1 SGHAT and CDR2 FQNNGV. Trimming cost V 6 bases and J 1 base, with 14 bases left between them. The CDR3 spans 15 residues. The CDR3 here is CASSSPAGRTDTQYF. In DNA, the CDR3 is TGTGCCAGCAGTTCCCCGGCGGGCCGCACAGATACGCAGTATTTT. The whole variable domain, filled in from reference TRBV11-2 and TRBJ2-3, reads EAGVAQSPRYKIIEKRQSVAFWCNPISGHATLYWYQQILGQGPKLLIQFQNNGVVDDSQLPKDRFSAERLKGVDSTLKIQPAKLEDSAVYLCASSSPAGRTDTQYFGPGTRLTVL.

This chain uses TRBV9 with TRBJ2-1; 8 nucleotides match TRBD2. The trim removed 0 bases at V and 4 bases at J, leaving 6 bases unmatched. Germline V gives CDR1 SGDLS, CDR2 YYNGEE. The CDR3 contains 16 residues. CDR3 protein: CASSVESGGPYNEQFF. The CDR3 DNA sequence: TGTGCCAGCAGCGTAGAATCGGGAGGGCCTTACAATGAGCAGTTCTTC. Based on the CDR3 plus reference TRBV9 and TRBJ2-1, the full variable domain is DSGVTQTPKHLITATGQRVTLRCSPRSGDLSVYWYQQSLDQGLQFLIQYYNGEERAKGNILERFSAQQFPDLHSELNLSSLELGDSALYFCASSVESGGPYNEQFFGPGTRLTVL.

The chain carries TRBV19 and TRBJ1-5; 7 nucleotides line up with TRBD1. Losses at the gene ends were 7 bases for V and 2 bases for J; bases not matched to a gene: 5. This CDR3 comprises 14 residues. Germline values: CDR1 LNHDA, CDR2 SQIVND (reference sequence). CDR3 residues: CASTSTGGNQPQHF. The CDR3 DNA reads TGTGCCAGTACCTCTACAGGGGGCAATCAGCCCCAGCATTTT. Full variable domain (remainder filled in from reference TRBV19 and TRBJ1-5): DGGITQSPKYLFRKEGQNVTLSCEQNLNHDAMYWYRQDPGQGLRLIYYSQIVNDFQKGDIAEGYSVSREKKESFPLTVTSAQKNPTAFYLCASTSTGGNQPQHFGDGTRLSIL.

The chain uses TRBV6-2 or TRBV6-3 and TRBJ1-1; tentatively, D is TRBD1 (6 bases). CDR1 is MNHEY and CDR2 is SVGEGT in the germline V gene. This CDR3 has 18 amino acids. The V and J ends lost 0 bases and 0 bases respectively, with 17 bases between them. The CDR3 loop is CASSYSFLDRLLNTEAFF. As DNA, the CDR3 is TGTGCCAGCAGTTACTCTTTTTTAGACAGGCTATTGAACACTGAAGCTTTCTTT.

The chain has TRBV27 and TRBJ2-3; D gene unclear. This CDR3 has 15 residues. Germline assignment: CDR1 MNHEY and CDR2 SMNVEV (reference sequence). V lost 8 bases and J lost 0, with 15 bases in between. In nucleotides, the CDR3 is TGTGCCAGCGCCTTCACAGATCCGAGCACAGATACGCAGTATTTT. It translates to CASAFTDPSTDTQYF.

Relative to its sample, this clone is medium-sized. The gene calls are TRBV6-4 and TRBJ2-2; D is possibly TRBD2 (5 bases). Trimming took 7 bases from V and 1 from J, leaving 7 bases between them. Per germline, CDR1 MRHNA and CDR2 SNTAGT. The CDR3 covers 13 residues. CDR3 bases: TGTGCCAGCACCGAGGGGAACACCGGGGAGCTGTTTTTT. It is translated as CASTEGNTGELFF.

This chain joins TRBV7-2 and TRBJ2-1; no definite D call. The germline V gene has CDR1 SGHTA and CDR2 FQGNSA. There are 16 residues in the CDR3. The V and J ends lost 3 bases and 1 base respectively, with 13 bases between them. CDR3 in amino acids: CASSFESTLSYNEQFF. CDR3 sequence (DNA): TGTGCCAGCAGCTTCGAGTCAACCCTATCCTACAATGAGCAGTTCTTC.

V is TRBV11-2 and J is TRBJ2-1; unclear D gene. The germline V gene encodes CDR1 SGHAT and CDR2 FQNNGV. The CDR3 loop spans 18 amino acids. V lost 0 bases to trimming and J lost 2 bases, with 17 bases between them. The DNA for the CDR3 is TGTGCCAGCAGCTTAGATCGATTTCTGCCCAACACCTACAATGAGCAGTTCTTC. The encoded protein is CASSLDRFLPNTYNEQFF. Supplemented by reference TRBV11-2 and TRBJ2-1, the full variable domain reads EAGVAQSPRYKIIEKRQSVAFWCNPISGHATLYWYQQILGQGPKLLIQFQNNGVVDDSQLPKDRFSAERLKGVDSTLKIQPAKLEDSAVYLCASSLDRFLPNTYNEQFFGPGTRLTVL.

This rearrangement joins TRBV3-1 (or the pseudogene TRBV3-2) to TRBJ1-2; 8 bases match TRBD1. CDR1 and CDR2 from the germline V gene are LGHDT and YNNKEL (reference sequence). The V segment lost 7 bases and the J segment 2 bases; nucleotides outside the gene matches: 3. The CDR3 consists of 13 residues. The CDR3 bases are TGTGCCAGCACCCGGACAGGGAACTATGGCTACACCTTC. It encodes CASTRTGNYGYTF.

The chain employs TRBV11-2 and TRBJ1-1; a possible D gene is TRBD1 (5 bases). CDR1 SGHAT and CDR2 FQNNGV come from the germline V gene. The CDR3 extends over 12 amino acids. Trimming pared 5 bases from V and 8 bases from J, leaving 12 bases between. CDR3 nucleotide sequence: TGTGCCAGCAGCCAATCGGGGGGGGAAGCTTTCTTT. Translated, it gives CASSQSGGEAFF.

This CDR3 reads CASSLCRGGTYEQYF. The CDR3 nucleotides read TGTGCCAGCAGCTTGTGTCGCGGGGGGACCTACGAGCAGTACTTC. This chain links TRBV5-6 with TRBJ2-7; 8 nucleotides align to TRBD2. V lost 1 base to trimming and J lost 2 bases; unmatched junction nucleotides: 5. The CDR3 length is 15 residues. CDR1 is SGHDT and CDR2 is YYEEEE in the germline V gene. The whole variable domain, filled in from reference TRBV5-6 and TRBJ2-7, reads DAGVTQSPTHLIKTRGQQVTLRCSPKSGHDTVSWYQQALGQGPQFIFQYYEEEERQRGNFPDRFSGHQFPNYSSELNVNALLLGDSALYLCASSLCRGGTYEQYFGPGTRLTVT.